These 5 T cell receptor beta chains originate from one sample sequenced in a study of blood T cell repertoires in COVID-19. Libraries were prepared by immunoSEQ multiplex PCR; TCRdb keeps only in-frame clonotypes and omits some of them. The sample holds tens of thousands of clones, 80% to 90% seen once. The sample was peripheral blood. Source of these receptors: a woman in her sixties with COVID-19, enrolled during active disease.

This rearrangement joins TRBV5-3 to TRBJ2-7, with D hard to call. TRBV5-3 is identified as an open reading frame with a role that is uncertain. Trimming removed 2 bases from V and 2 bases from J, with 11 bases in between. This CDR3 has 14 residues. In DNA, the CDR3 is TGTGCCAGAAGCTTACGAGACAATGCCTACGAGCAGTACTTC. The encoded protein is CARSLRDNAYEQYF.

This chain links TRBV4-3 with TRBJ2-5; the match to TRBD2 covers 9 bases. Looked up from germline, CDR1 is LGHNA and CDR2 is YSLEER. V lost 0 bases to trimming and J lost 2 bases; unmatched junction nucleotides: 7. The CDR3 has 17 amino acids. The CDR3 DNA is TGCGCCAGCAGCCAAGAAACGGCGGGAGGGATACAAGAGACCCAGTACTTC. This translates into CASSQETAGGIQETQYF.

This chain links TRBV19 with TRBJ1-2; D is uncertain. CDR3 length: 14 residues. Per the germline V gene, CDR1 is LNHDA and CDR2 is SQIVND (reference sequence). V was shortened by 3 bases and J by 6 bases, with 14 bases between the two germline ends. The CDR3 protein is CASSMPGRDDGYTF. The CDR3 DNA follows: TGTGCCAGTAGTATGCCGGGGAGAGACGATGGCTACACCTTC.

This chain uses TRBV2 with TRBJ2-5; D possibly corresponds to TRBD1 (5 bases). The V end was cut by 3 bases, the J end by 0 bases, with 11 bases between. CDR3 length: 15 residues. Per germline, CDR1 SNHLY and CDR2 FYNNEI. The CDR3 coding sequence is TGTGCCAGCAGTGAGATAGCAGGGTACCAAGAGACCCAGTACTTC. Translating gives CASSEIAGYQETQYF.

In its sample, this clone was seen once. The CDR3 DNA follows: TGTGCCAGCTCACCAAGAGGGACAGGGGGCCCCCCGCGAGACACTGAAGCTTTCTTT. As protein: CASSPRGTGGPPRDTEAFF. The chain couples TRBV18 to TRBJ1-1, with 12 nucleotides matching TRBD1. The germline gives CDR1 KGHSH, CDR2 LQKENI. V lost 2 bases to trimming and J lost 3 bases; unmatched junction nucleotides: 13. The CDR3 runs to 19 residues.